Below, 20 T cell receptor beta chains from the same sample are listed, as sequenced in a study of T cells in localized non-small cell lung cancer. Data came from immunoSEQ multiplex PCR; TCRdb stores just in-frame clones and leaves some out. The sample includes roughly 90,000 clones, just over 90% of them seen just once. The material was PBMCs, obtained before any cancer treatment. These receptors all stem from a woman between 35 and 70 years old with stage II squamous cell lung carcinoma.

The chain has TRBV5-1 and TRBJ1-6; a weak D match, TRBD1 (5 bases). V lost 0 bases to trimming and J lost 8 bases, with 12 bases between them. CDR1 and CDR2 (germline): SGHRS, YFSETQ. The length of the CDR3 is 15 residues. CDR3 sequence (DNA): TGCGCCAGCAGCTTGGCTAAGGGGCGGGATTCACCCCTCCACTTT. This translates into CASSLAKGRDSPLHF.

The chain employs TRBV21-1 and TRBJ1-2. TRBV21-1 is reported as a pseudogene. The CDR3 sequence is 12 residues long. CDR3 sequence reads: CASSRADSGYTF. The CDR3, as DNA: TGTGCCAGCAGCAGGGCGGACTCTGGCTACACCTTC.

This chain uses TRBV28 with TRBJ1-5; no definite D call. Trimming pared 0 bases from V and 1 base from J, leaving 7 bases between. This CDR3 has 15 residues. Germline-derived CDR1 and CDR2 are MDHEN and SYDVKM. In DNA form, the CDR3 reads TGTGCCAGCAGTTTATGGGGGTCAAGCAATCAGCCCCAGCATTTT. Protein product: CASSLWGSSNQPQHF.

This clone was detected only once. This chain uses TRBV25-1 with TRBJ2-7, with 7 bases aligning to TRBD1. Germline trimming cut 6 bases from V and 5 bases from J; bases unmatched to any gene: 10. Germline V gives CDR1 MGHDK, CDR2 SYGVNS. CDR3 length equals 14 residues. The CDR3 bases are TGTGCCAGCAGGGACAACAGGGGACCCCACGAGCAGTACTTC. Encoded protein: CASRDNRGPHEQYF.

V and J are TRBV29-1 and TRBJ2-1; a weak D match, TRBD1 (6 bases). The germline gives CDR1 SQVTM, CDR2 ANQGSEA. The length of the CDR3 is 14 residues. The ends were cut back, 7 bases at V and 5 bases at J, with 18 bases in the middle. The chain's CDR3 is CSASDRTDNNEQFF. In nucleotides, the CDR3 is TGCAGCGCCAGTGACAGGACGGATAACAATGAGCAGTTCTTC.

The CDR3 bases are TGCGCCAGCAGCTTGGCCGGGGGAAGTCATGAAAAACTGTTTTTT. It yields the protein CASSLAGGSHEKLFF. The chain combines TRBV5-1 with TRBJ1-4; perhaps TRBD1 as D (5 bases). Trimming shortened V by 0 bases and J by 6 bases, and 12 bases separated the two germline ends. The CDR3 runs 15 residues. Germline values: CDR1 SGHRS, CDR2 YFSETQ.

The V call is TRBV29-1, the J call TRBJ2-5; D is perhaps TRBD1 (5 bases). CDR1 is SQVTM, CDR2 ANQGSEA, per germline. V shed 8 bases and J shed 2 bases, with 15 bases lying between them. This CDR3 comprises 13 residues. CDR3 in DNA: TGCAGCTCCAACGTAGGGGCGCAAGAGACCCAGTACTTC. Its translation is CSSNVGAQETQYF.

V and J are TRBV9 and TRBJ2-7, with 8 bases lining up with TRBD2. This CDR3 spans 16 amino acids. Trimming took 4 bases from V and 0 from J; bases not matched to a gene: 9. CDR1 SGDLS and CDR2 YYNGEE come from the germline V gene. The CDR3 loop is CASSPGGGILSYEQYF. CDR3 DNA: TGTGCCAGCAGCCCCGGGGGGGGAATCCTCTCCTACGAGCAGTACTTC.

The V and J genes are TRBV12-5 and TRBJ2-1, with D tentatively TRBD2 (6 bases). This CDR3 comprises 13 residues. V dropped 3 bases and J dropped 4 bases, with 7 bases sitting between them. Germline V gene sequence: CDR1 LGHNT, CDR2 FRNRAP. As DNA, the CDR3 is TGTGCTAGTGGTTTTGCGGGATACAATGAGCAGTTCTTC. Its protein is CASGFAGYNEQFF.

This chain uses TRBV5-4 with TRBJ2-1, with a tentative D call TRBD2 (6 bases). V shed 6 bases and J shed 4 bases, with 17 bases lying between them. CDR1 and CDR2 (germline): SGHNT, YYREEE (reference sequence). The CDR3 has 15 residues. The CDR3 reads CASTPGTQRYNEQFF. The CDR3 DNA reads as TGTGCCAGCACCCCCGGGACTCAGCGTTACAATGAGCAGTTCTTC.

The chain links TRBV29-1 to TRBJ2-7, with 11 positions matching TRBD1. With 4 bases clipped from V and 7 bases from J, the junction kept 6 bases outside the gene matches. CDR1 SQVTM and CDR2 ANQGSEA come from the germline V gene. The CDR3 is 13 amino acids. The CDR3 spells CSVVFGQGAEQYF. The CDR3 DNA reads as TGCAGCGTTGTGTTTGGACAGGGGGCAGAGCAGTACTTC.

The chain joins TRBV13 to TRBJ2-3; no clear D. Deletions cut 4 bases from V and 2 bases from J, with 10 bases between. CDR3 size: 14 residues. Germline V gives CDR1 PRHDT, CDR2 FYEKMQ (reference sequence). In DNA, the CDR3 is TGTGCCAGCAGCTCCCGAGCGATCACAGATACGCAGTATTTT. It encodes CASSSRAITDTQYF.

This rearrangement joins TRBV19 to TRBJ2-4; 9 positions match TRBD1. Germline CDR1 and CDR2: LNHDA and SQIVND (reference sequence). The V segment lost 7 bases and the J segment 6 bases; nucleotides outside the gene matches: 10. The CDR3 has 15 amino acids. The CDR3 DNA reads as TGTGCCAGTAACCCTGGACAGGGGATGGGAAACATTCAGTACTTC. Its translation: CASNPGQGMGNIQYF.

The CDR3 reads CASSQEEAGGPYNEQFF. The CDR3 region has the DNA TGTGCCAGCAGCCAAGAAGAAGCGGGAGGCCCCTACAATGAGCAGTTCTTC. V usage is TRBV4-2 and J usage is TRBJ2-1; 9 nucleotides align to TRBD2. The CDR3 is 17 amino acids. Per the germline V gene, CDR1 is LGHNA and CDR2 is YNFKEQ. V lost 0 bases and J lost 2; bases outside the gene matches: 5.

CDR3 region: CAWSVRTAWTAMNTEAFF. CDR3 bases: TGTGCCTGGAGTGTCCGGACGGCATGGACAGCAATGAACACTGAAGCTTTCTTT. The chain uses TRBV30 and TRBJ1-1, with D tentatively TRBD1 (6 bases). This CDR3 comprises 18 residues. The germline gives CDR1 GTSNPN, CDR2 SVGIG (reference sequence). The V gene lost 0 bases and the J gene lost 0 bases, with 20 bases spanning the gap.

The chain joins TRBV9 to TRBJ1-3; D is possibly TRBD1 (5 bases). Germline CDR1 reads SGDLS; CDR2 reads YYNGEE. Trimming shortened V by 0 bases and J by 1 base, and 14 bases separated the two germline ends. The CDR3 spans 17 residues. This CDR3 reads CASSVEPRADSGNTIYF. CDR3 coding DNA: TGTGCCAGCAGCGTAGAGCCCAGGGCCGATTCTGGAAACACCATATATTTT.

V gene TRBV5-4 combines with J gene TRBJ1-3; the match to TRBD1 covers 8 bases. V shed 4 bases and J 4 bases; nucleotides not matched to a gene: 7. The CDR3 sequence is 15 residues long. The germline CDR1 and CDR2 sequences are SGHNT and YYREEE (reference sequence). CDR3 region: CASSPGQGLGNTIYF. CDR3 bases: TGTGCCAGCAGCCCCGGACAGGGCCTCGGAAACACCATATATTTT.

Here the CDR3 DNA reads TGTGCCAGCACTAGGGACAGGGGGATGGCAGATACGCAGTATTTT. This encodes CASTRDRGMADTQYF. V is TRBV6-1 and J is TRBJ2-3, with TRBD1 identical over 11 bases. Germline lookup yields CDR1 MNHNS and CDR2 SASEGT. The CDR3 is made up of 15 amino acids. Trimming took 7 bases from V and 4 from J; bases not matched to a gene: 7.

The chain recombines TRBV10-3 with TRBJ1-2; D is ambiguous. The CDR3 is made up of 13 amino acids. From germline, CDR1 is ENHRY and CDR2 SYGVKD. V lost 10 bases and J lost 0, with 12 bases in between. The CDR3 DNA follows: TGTGCCACTCAACCTAGCTCTAACTATGGCTACACCTTC. Translation: CATQPSSNYGYTF.

The V gene is TRBV7-9, the J gene TRBJ2-1; the match to TRBD2 covers 10 bases. The V gene's germline CDR1 is SEHNR and CDR2 FQNEAQ (reference sequence). The junction had 3 bases not matched to a gene; V was cut back by 7 bases and J by 6 bases. This CDR3 has 13 amino acids. In nucleotides, the CDR3 is TGTGCCAGCAACCCTAGCGGGAGCAATGAGCAGTTCTTC. Translated, it gives CASNPSGSNEQFF. The whole variable domain, filled in from reference TRBV7-9 and TRBJ2-1, reads DTGVSQNPRHKITKRGQNVTFRCDPISEHNRLYWYRQTLGQGPEFLTYFQNEAQLEKSRLLSDRFSAERPKGSFSTLEIQRTEQGDSAMYLCASNPSGSNEQFFGPGTRLTVL.